Each of the 19 T cell receptor beta chains below was sequenced from the same sample in a study of cytomegalovirus exposure and HLA in healthy donors. In the PCR, 60 Vbeta and 13 Jbeta primers were used. The protocol was immunoSEQ multiplex PCR, while the TCRdb copy is restricted to in-frame clones and leaves out a portion. The sample consists of approximately 37,000 clones, around three quarters of them appearing once. The sample was PBMCs. All receptors derive from a male donor in good health and CMV-seronegative.

This clone was seen only a few times. The chain links TRBV7-6 to TRBJ2-7, with 13 bases fitting TRBD2. Germline CDR1 reads SGHVS; CDR2 reads FNYEAQ. The CDR3 is made up of 15 amino acids. The V segment lost 1 base and the J segment 5 bases; nucleotides outside the gene matches: 2. The CDR3 DNA follows: TGTGCCAGCAGCTTAGAGACTAGCGGGAGGAACGAGCAGTACTTC. Amino acids: CASSLETSGRNEQYF.

This chain joins TRBV29-1 and TRBJ2-1; 13 positions agree with TRBD2. The CDR3 spans 12 residues. Germline values: CDR1 SQVTM, CDR2 ANQGSEA. CDR3 DNA sequence: TGCATCGGACTAGCGGGGGCCAATGAGCAGTTCTTC. This sequence encodes CIGLAGANEQFF.

This chain uses TRBV7-2 with TRBJ2-7, with D perhaps matching TRBD1 (6 bases). Germline-derived CDR1 and CDR2 are SGHTA and FQGNSA. The CDR3 has 13 residues. V shed 1 base and J shed 3 bases, with 7 bases lying between them. The CDR3 protein is CASSLEQGYEQYF. The CDR3 region has the DNA TGTGCCAGCAGCTTAGAACAGGGCTACGAGCAGTACTTC.

The chain employs TRBV6-5 and TRBJ2-7; D might be TRBD2 (5 bases). The ends were cut back, 6 bases at V and 2 bases at J, with 11 bases in the middle. In germline, CDR1 is MNHEY, CDR2 SVGAGI. The CDR3 loop spans 13 amino acids. The CDR3 DNA is TGTGCCAGCAGGGCCGGGGTCCCCTACGAGCAGTACTTC. This sequence encodes CASRAGVPYEQYF.

The chain employs TRBV6-6 and TRBJ1-5; 8 bases agree with TRBD1. The germline gives CDR1 MNHNY, CDR2 SVGAGI (reference sequence). V lost 6 bases to trimming and J lost 2 bases; unmatched junction nucleotides: 6. The CDR3 has 15 residues. The CDR3 nucleotides are TGTGCCAGCAGCAACAGGGGGGGAGGCAATCAGCCCCAGCATTTT. Encoded protein: CASSNRGGGNQPQHF.

This chain joins TRBV4-2 and TRBJ1-2, with D perhaps matching TRBD1 (6 bases). V was shortened by 0 bases and J by 2 bases, with 22 bases between the two germline ends. The V gene's germline CDR1 is LGHNA and CDR2 YNFKEQ. The CDR3 is 19 amino acids. CDR3 DNA sequence: TGTGCCAGCAGCCAAGAAGGATACTTGGGAGGGGGTGAGAACTATGGCTACACCTTC. This translates into CASSQEGYLGGGENYGYTF.

This clone was seen a handful of times. CDR3 loop: CASNPSGSTDTQYF. Written as DNA, the CDR3 is TGTGCCAGTAACCCTAGCGGTAGCACAGATACGCAGTATTTT. The V call is TRBV19, the J call TRBJ2-3; 7 bases are shared with TRBD2. The ends lost 7 bases at V and 0 bases at J; junction bases unmatched: 4. Germline values: CDR1 LNHDA, CDR2 SQIVND (reference sequence). This CDR3 has 14 residues.

V gene TRBV2 combines with J gene TRBJ1-5; D call uncertain. V was cut by 3 bases and J by 2 bases, with 14 bases left in between. The CDR3 spans 16 residues. The V gene's germline CDR1 is SNHLY and CDR2 FYNNEI. For the CDR3, the DNA is TGTGCCAGCAGTGAGTATAAGGAGGTGGGCAATCAGCCCCAGCATTTT. This sequence encodes CASSEYKEVGNQPQHF.

The rearrangement joins TRBV19 to TRBJ1-1; tentative D call: TRBD1 (6 bases). CDR1 is LNHDA, CDR2 SQIVND, per germline (reference sequence). The CDR3 extends over 11 amino acids. V was clipped by 6 bases and J by 6 bases, with 8 bases between them. The chain's CDR3 is CASRSGAEAFF. CDR3 in DNA: TGTGCCAGTAGGTCAGGGGCTGAAGCTTTCTTT.

The V call is TRBV5-1, the J call TRBJ2-3; 10 nucleotides line up with TRBD1. Germline CDR1 is SGHRS and CDR2 is YFSETQ. The CDR3 runs to 17 residues. V lost 0 bases, J lost 2 bases, and 6 bases stayed unmatched. The CDR3 region is CASSLGSGTGVTDTQYF. CDR3 DNA: TGCGCCAGCAGCTTGGGATCCGGGACAGGGGTCACAGATACGCAGTATTTT. Variable domain in full (rest from reference TRBV5-1 and TRBJ2-3): KAGVTQTPRYLIKTRGQQVTLSCSPISGHRSVSWYQQTPGQGLQFLFEYFSETQRNKGNFPGRFSGRQFSNSRSEMNVSTLELGDSALYLCASSLGSGTGVTDTQYFGPGTRLTVL.

This clone was seen just once. The rearrangement uses TRBV30 and TRBJ2-3; possible D gene TRBD2, 6 bases. V lost 1 base and J lost 2, with 7 bases in between. Germline V lookup: CDR1 GTSNPN, CDR2 SVGIG (reference sequence). There are 13 residues in the CDR3. This CDR3 reads CAWSGGVTDTQYF. CDR3 DNA: TGTGCCTGGAGTGGCGGGGTCACAGATACGCAGTATTTT. The full variable domain, rest sourced from reference TRBV30 and TRBJ2-3, is SQTIHQWPATLVQPVGSPLSLECTVEGTSNPNLYWYRQAAGRGLQLLFYSVGIGQISSEVPQNLSASRPQDRQFILSSKKLLLSDSGFYLCAWSGGVTDTQYFGPGTRLTVL.

The chain joins TRBV4-2 to TRBJ2-5; D perhaps matches TRBD1 (8 bases). The V gene lost 1 base and the J gene lost 5 bases, with 14 bases spanning the gap. Germline V gene sequence: CDR1 LGHNA, CDR2 YNFKEQ. This CDR3 is 15 amino acids long. The CDR3 bases are TGTGCCAGCAGCCAAGGGGCACAGGGGGGGGAGACCCAGTACTTC. The encoded protein is CASSQGAQGGETQYF.

The V call is TRBV29-1, the J call TRBJ1-1, with no clear D. This CDR3 spans 14 amino acids. The germline gives CDR1 SQVTM, CDR2 ANQGSEA. V shed 3 bases and J shed 1 base, with 12 bases lying between them. CDR3 DNA sequence: TGCAGCGTTGATCCCGCAGGAACGAACACTGAAGCTTTCTTT. It yields the protein CSVDPAGTNTEAFF.

The CDR3 sequence: CASHPWTGRGQPQHF. CDR3 sequence (DNA): TGTGCCAGCCACCCTTGGACAGGGAGGGGGCAGCCCCAGCATTTT. The chain links TRBV28 to TRBJ1-5, with 8 bases fitting TRBD1. Germline values: CDR1 MDHEN, CDR2 SYDVKM. The CDR3 is 15 residues long. With 8 bases clipped from V and 7 bases from J, the junction kept 13 bases outside the gene matches.

The V gene is TRBV9, the J gene TRBJ2-6; 10 nucleotides match TRBD1. This CDR3 has 18 residues. Germline CDR1 reads SGDLS; CDR2 reads YYNGEE. V lost 2 bases, J lost 0 bases, and 5 bases stayed unmatched. Here the CDR3 DNA reads TGTGCCAGCAGCGTGGGGACAGGGGTCCCCTCTGGGGCCAACGTCCTGACTTTC. The encoded protein is CASSVGTGVPSGANVLTF.

The V call is TRBV5-6, the J call TRBJ2-1; 7 nucleotides agree with TRBD1. The V gene's germline CDR1 is SGHDT and CDR2 YYEEEE. This CDR3 has 13 residues. Trimming at V came to 7 bases and at J to 5 bases, leaving 6 bases not matched to a gene. CDR3 in DNA: TGTGCCAGCCAAACAGGGGCCCACAATGAGCAGTTCTTC. It is translated as CASQTGAHNEQFF.

The V gene is TRBV6-5, the J gene TRBJ2-1; 8 bases fit TRBD1. The CDR3 has 14 amino acids. Trimming removed 2 bases from V and 9 bases from J; junction bases left unmatched: 6. Germline CDR1 is MNHEY and CDR2 is SVGAGI. The CDR3 sequence is CASSYAQGAGEQFF. DNA for the CDR3: TGTGCCAGCAGTTACGCGCAGGGGGCAGGTGAGCAGTTCTTC.

J is TRBJ1-1 and V is TRBV5-1; possibly TRBD1 for D (6 bases). Trimming cost V 5 bases and J 3 bases, with 17 bases left between them. Germline CDR1 and CDR2: SGHRS and YFSETQ. The length of the CDR3 is 15 residues. In DNA form, the CDR3 reads TGCGCCAGCAGAAGCGGGACAACCTTAGACACTGAAGCTTTCTTT. It yields the protein CASRSGTTLDTEAFF.

The V and J genes are TRBV7-9 and TRBJ2-2; 7 bases align to TRBD1. V was clipped by 2 bases and J by 5 bases; unmatched bases: 5. The CDR3 has 15 amino acids. The germline gives CDR1 SEHNR, CDR2 FQNEAQ (reference sequence). In DNA, the CDR3 is TGTGCCAGCAGCTTAAGCGACAGGGCTACCGGGGAGCTGTTTTTT. Translating gives CASSLSDRATGELFF.